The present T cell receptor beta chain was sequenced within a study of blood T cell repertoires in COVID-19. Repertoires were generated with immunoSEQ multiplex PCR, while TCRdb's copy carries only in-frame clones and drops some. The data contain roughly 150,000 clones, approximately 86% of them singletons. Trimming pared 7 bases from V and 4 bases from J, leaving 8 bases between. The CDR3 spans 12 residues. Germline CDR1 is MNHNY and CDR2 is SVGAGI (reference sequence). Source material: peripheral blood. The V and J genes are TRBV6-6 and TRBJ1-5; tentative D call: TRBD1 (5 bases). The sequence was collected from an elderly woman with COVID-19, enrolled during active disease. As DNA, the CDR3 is TGTGCCAGCACCCAGGGTAATCAGCCCCAGCATTTT. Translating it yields CASTQGNQPQHF.